The following is a T cell receptor beta chain sequence with its context. Different DNA sequences within this sample yield the same CDR3. Trimming stripped 4 bases from V and 0 bases from J, with 7 bases between. In germline, CDR1 is SGHRS, CDR2 YFSETQ. This CDR3 is 13 amino acids long. This sample is drawn from a study of blood T cell repertoires in COVID-19. Study-wide background: From T cells, B-cell-depleted T cells, or PBMCs came the material, which was cDNA or gDNA.

Per the original methods: Reference gene primer amplification gave nucleated cell count estimates. Sequencing used immunoSEQ multiplex PCR; TCRdb keeps in-frame clones, though not all of them. The V and J calls and clone size were taken over from that table, and D and trimming were inferred from the DNA. The sample consists of more than 250,000 clones, approximately 90% of them appearing once. The TCR originated in a woman between 35 and 50 years old who had recovered from COVID-19. J is TRBJ1-1 and V is TRBV5-1; D is possibly TRBD1 (5 bases). The source material was PBMCs or T cells enriched from blood (not recorded which). Here the CDR3 reads CASSKGMNTEAFF. In DNA, the CDR3 is TGCGCCAGCAGCAAGGGGATGAACACTGAAGCTTTCTTT.